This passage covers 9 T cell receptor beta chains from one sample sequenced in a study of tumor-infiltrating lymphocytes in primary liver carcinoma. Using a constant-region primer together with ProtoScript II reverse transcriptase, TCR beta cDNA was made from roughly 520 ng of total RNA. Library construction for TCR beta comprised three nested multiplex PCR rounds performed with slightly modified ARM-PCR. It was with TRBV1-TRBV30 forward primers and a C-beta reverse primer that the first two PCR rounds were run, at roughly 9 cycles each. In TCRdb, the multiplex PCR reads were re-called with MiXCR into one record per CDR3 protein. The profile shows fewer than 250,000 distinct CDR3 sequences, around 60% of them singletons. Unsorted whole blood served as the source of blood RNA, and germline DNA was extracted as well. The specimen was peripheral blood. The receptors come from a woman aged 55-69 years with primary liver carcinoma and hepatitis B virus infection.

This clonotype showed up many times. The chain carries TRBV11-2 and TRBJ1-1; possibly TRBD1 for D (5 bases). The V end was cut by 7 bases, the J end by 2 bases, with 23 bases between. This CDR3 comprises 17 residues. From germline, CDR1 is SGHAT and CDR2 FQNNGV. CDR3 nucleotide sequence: TGTGCCAGCACCTCTGGGGGTAGAGGGGTTCTTAACACTGAAGCTTTCTTT. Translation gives CASTSGGRGVLNTEAFF.

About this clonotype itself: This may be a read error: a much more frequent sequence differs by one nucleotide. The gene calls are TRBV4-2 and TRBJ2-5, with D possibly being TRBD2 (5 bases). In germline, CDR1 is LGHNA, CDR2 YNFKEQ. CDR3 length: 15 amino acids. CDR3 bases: TGTGCCGGCAGCCAAACTAGTAACGCCCAAGAGACCCAGTACTTC. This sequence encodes CAGSQTSNAQETQYF.

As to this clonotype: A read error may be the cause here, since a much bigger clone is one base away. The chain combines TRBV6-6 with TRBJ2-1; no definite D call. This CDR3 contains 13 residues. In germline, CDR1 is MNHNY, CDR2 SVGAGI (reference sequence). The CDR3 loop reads CSSSYYDYNEQFF. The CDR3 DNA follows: TGTTCCAGCAGTTACTATGACTACAATGAGCAGTTCTTC.

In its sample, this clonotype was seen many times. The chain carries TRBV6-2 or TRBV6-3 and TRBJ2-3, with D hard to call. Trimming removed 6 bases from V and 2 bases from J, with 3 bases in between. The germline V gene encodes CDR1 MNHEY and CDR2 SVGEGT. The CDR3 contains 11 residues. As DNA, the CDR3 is TGTGCCAGCAGCAACACAGATACGCAGTATTTT. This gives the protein CASSNTDTQYF.

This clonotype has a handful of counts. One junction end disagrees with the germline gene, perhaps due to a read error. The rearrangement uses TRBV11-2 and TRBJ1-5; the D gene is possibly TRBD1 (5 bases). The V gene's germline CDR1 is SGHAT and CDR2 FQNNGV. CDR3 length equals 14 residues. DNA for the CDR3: TGTGACGGCAGCACCTCCGGGGGAAATCAACCCCAGCATTTT. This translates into CDGSTSGGNQPQHF.

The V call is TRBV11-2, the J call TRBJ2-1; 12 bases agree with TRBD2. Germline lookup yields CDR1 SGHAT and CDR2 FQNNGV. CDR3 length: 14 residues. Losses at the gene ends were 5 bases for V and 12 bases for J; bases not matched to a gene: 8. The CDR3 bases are TGTGCCAGCAGCCTAGCTAGCGGGAGGGCCGGGCAGTTCTTC. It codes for CASSLASGRAGQFF.

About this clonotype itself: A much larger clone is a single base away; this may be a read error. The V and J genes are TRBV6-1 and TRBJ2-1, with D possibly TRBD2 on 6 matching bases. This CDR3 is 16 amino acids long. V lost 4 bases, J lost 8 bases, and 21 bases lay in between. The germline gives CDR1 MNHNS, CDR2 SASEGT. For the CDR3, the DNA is TGTGCCAGCAGTGCGCGACCCGGGGCTAGCGAGGATGAGCAGTTCTTC. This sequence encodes CASSARPGASEDEQFF.

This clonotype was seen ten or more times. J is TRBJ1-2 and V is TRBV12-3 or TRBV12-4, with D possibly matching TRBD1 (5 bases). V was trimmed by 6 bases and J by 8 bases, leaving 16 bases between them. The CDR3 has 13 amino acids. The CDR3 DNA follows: TGTGCCAGCAGCCCCCTCTCCTGGGACGGCTACACCTTC. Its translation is CASSPLSWDGYTF.

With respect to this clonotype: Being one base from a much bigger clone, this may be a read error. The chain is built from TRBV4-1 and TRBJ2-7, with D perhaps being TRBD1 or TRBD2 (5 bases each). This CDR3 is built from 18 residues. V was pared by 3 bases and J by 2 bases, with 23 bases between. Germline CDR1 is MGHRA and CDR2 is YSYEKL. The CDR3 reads CASSHVTGVGVGPYEQYF. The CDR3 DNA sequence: TGCGCCAGCAGCCATGTAACCGGTGTCGGGGTGGGGCCCTACGAGCAGTACTTC.